This T cell receptor beta chain was identified in a study of cytomegalovirus exposure and HLA in healthy donors. Study as a whole: In terms of ancestry, the Caucasian-associated cluster contained 80% to 90% of the 350 to 450 genotyped donors.

General observations from the study: Listed as cytomegalovirus-associated were about 160 TCR beta chains.

60 Vbeta and 13 Jbeta primers were used in PCR. The assay was immunoSEQ multiplex PCR, and TCRdb's table has in-frame clones only and misses some. The sample lists around 200,000 clones; 65% to 90% were seen once. Germline V CDR1 and CDR2: MGHRA, YSYEKL. The CDR3 has 14 residues. Trimming left V 0 bases short and J 2 bases short, with 8 bases between. Details on this clone: Antigen: not known.

The clonotype comes from a woman in her twenties or thirties in good health and CMV-seronegative. This chain links TRBV4-1 with TRBJ2-7, with D perhaps TRBD1 (5 bases). Material for sequencing was PBMCs. CDR3 in amino acids: CASSQDQGPYEQYF. CDR3 bases: TGCGCCAGCAGCCAAGATCAGGGTCCCTACGAGCAGTACTTC.